These 14 T cell receptor beta chains were sequenced from one sample in a study of cytomegalovirus exposure and HLA in healthy donors. PCR used 60 Vbeta primers and 13 Jbeta primers. Sequenced by immunoSEQ multiplex PCR; TCRdb stores in-frame clones only, minus some. Of 100,000 to 150,000 clones detected, 8% to 11% appear once; the ten largest clones hold 4.5% to 5%. What was sequenced was PBMCs. Source of these receptors: a woman aged 18-30 years in good health and CMV-seropositive.

This clone was seen only a few times. The chain employs TRBV5-1 and TRBJ2-2; maybe TRBD1 (6 bases). This CDR3 is 15 amino acids long. V was cut by 4 bases and J by 4 bases, with 14 bases left in between. Germline V gene sequence: CDR1 SGHRS, CDR2 YFSETQ. CDR3 amino acids: CASSPRQGGTGELFF. CDR3 sequence (DNA): TGCGCCAGCAGCCCCCGACAAGGGGGCACCGGGGAGCTGTTTTTT.

The chain is built from TRBV7-2 and TRBJ1-3; tentatively, D is TRBD1 (6 bases). V lost 3 bases and J 2 bases, leaving 8 bases between the germline ends. Per the germline V gene, CDR1 is SGHTA and CDR2 is FQGNSA. The CDR3 length is 14 residues. The CDR3 here is CASSLGAPGNTIYF. CDR3 nucleotide sequence: TGTGCCAGCAGCTTGGGGGCCCCTGGAAACACCATATATTTT.

The rearrangement links TRBV25-1 to TRBJ2-5; TRBD2 aligns across 8 bases. CDR1 is MGHDK, CDR2 SYGVNS, per germline. V lost 3 bases to trimming and J lost 2 bases; unmatched junction nucleotides: 2. CDR3 size: 14 residues. CDR3 DNA: TGTGCCAGCAGTGACACGGGAGGGCAAGAGACCCAGTACTTC. This gives the protein CASSDTGGQETQYF.

With respect to this clone: No conserved phenylalanine or tryptophan ends this CDR3, so it is likely a read error. The DNA is omitted, as the CDR3 cannot be located on it reliably, and the CDR3 follows TCRdb's listing. V is TRBV15 and J is TRBJ1-4. Ends included, the CDR3 has 15 residues. CDR1 is LNHNV and CDR2 is YYDKDF in the germline V gene (reference sequence). The CDR3 protein is CATSRDPGNNEKMFL.

The CDR3 coding sequence is TGTGCCAGCAGCGTAGATAGCGGCACAGATACGCAGTATTTT. It translates to CASSVDSGTDTQYF. The chain couples TRBV9 to TRBJ2-3, with D maybe TRBD2 (5 bases). From germline, CDR1 is SGDLS and CDR2 YYNGEE. The CDR3 spans 14 residues. Trimming left V 0 bases short and J 1 base short, with 6 bases between.

This clone was recorded a few times. The genes are TRBV30 and TRBJ2-7; D call uncertain. Germline assignment: CDR1 GTSNPN and CDR2 SVGIG (reference sequence). The CDR3 loop spans 15 amino acids. With 3 bases removed from V and 3 bases from J, the gap between germline ends came to 18 bases. CDR3 region: CAWSPRLRPHYEQYF. In nucleotides, the CDR3 is TGTGCCTGGAGCCCTAGGTTACGTCCCCACTACGAGCAGTACTTC. The variable domain in full, completed from reference TRBV30 and TRBJ2-7, reads SQTIHQWPATLVQPVGSPLSLECTVEGTSNPNLYWYRQAAGRGLQLLFYSVGIGQISSEVPQNLSASRPQDRQFILSSKKLLLSDSGFYLCAWSPRLRPHYEQYFGPGTRLTVT.

The chain employs TRBV7-2 and TRBJ2-3; a weak D match, TRBD2 (6 bases). Trimming pared 0 bases from V and 3 bases from J, leaving 10 bases between. Germline values: CDR1 SGHTA, CDR2 FQGNSA. The CDR3 covers 15 residues. CDR3 sequence reads: CASSLALSGTDTQYF. CDR3 bases: TGTGCCAGCAGCTTAGCGCTCAGCGGGACAGATACGCAGTATTTT.

The chain employs TRBV19 and TRBJ2-6, with a possible D match to TRBD1 (6 bases). V dropped 3 bases and J dropped 3 bases, with 9 bases sitting between them. The CDR3 spans 15 residues. Per the germline V gene, CDR1 is LNHDA and CDR2 is SQIVND (reference sequence). The CDR3 sequence: CASSMQGLGANVLTF. The CDR3 DNA reads as TGTGCCAGTAGTATGCAGGGGCTTGGGGCCAACGTCCTGACTTTC.

The sample holds a few counts of this clone. V gene TRBV7-6 combines with J gene TRBJ2-1; 10 bases match TRBD2. The CDR3 length is 14 residues. The V and J ends lost 3 bases and 14 bases, in that order; junction bases with no gene match: 10. From germline, CDR1 is SGHVS and CDR2 FNYEAQ. CDR3 bases: TGTGCCAGCAGCTTCTCACCTAGCGGGAGAGTCGAGTTCTTC. It yields the protein CASSFSPSGRVEFF.

The rearrangement joins TRBV7-2 to TRBJ2-6; tentative D call: TRBD1 (7 bases). V shed 5 bases and J shed 2 bases, with 13 bases lying between them. The CDR3 consists of 16 residues. The germline V gene encodes CDR1 SGHTA and CDR2 FQGNSA. CDR3 sequence: CASSTQGGAGANVLTF. The CDR3 bases are TGTGCCAGCAGCACGCAGGGGGGAGCTGGGGCCAACGTCCTGACTTTC.

The genes are TRBV5-4 and TRBJ2-2; 9 bases fit TRBD1. The CDR3 has 15 amino acids. V gave up 4 bases and J gave up 4 bases; unmatched junction bases: 5. Per the germline V gene, CDR1 is SGHNT and CDR2 is YYREEE (reference sequence). CDR3 residues: CASSRSTGGTGELFF. The CDR3 DNA reads TGTGCCAGCAGCCGATCGACAGGGGGCACCGGGGAGCTGTTTTTT.

This clone was observed a few times. The rearrangement joins TRBV4-2 to TRBJ2-1, with a weak D call TRBD1 (6 bases). Trimming took off 0 bases at V and 7 bases at J, with 13 bases between the two ends. CDR3 length: 15 residues. Per germline, CDR1 LGHNA and CDR2 YNFKEQ. The CDR3 sequence: CASSQDGQGWNEQFF. CDR3 bases: TGTGCCAGCAGCCAAGACGGTCAGGGGTGGAATGAGCAGTTCTTC.

This clone turned up a few times. The chain joins TRBV28 to TRBJ1-4; the D is unclear. This CDR3 contains 12 residues. V gave up 4 bases and J gave up 10 bases, with 10 bases separating them. CDR1 and CDR2 (germline): MDHEN, SYDVKM. The CDR3 is CASSWRVGKLFF. In DNA, the CDR3 is TGTGCCAGCAGTTGGAGAGTAGGAAAACTGTTTTTT.

The rearrangement links TRBV19 to TRBJ2-7; 9 bases map to TRBD2. Per the germline V gene, CDR1 is LNHDA and CDR2 is SQIVND (reference sequence). V lost 2 bases to trimming and J lost 0 bases; unmatched junction nucleotides: 5. This CDR3 is 16 amino acids long. The DNA for the CDR3 is TGTGCCAGTAGTATAAGCGGGAGGCAAAACTCCTACGAGCAGTACTTC. It specifies CASSISGRQNSYEQYF.